This entry describes one TCR beta chain. The target antigen is unknown. The data were taken from a study of shared clonotypes between healthy human individuals. At the level of the study: Used for every donor were three CD4 naive, three CD4 memory, two CD8 naive and one CD8 memory plate. Overall study results and limits: Sampling included only blood; tissue repertoires likely differ.

Trimming took 4 bases from V and 4 from J, leaving 17 bases between them. CDR1 and CDR2 from the germline V gene are SGHRS and YFSETQ. CDR3 length equals 15 residues. Libraries were prepared by immunoSEQ multiplex PCR; TCRdb keeps only in-frame clonotypes and omits some of them. The sample yields 500,000 to 550,000 clones, about 96% seen once. This sequence was found in a woman aged 25 to 39 in good health. The chain joins TRBV5-1 to TRBJ1-1; TRBD1 is a possible D gene (6 bases). The sample comprised naive CD4+ T cells sorted from blood. Regarding subset: CD45RA+ positively selected. The CDR3 region has the DNA TGCGCCAGCAGCCCCCTGGGGGGGGGCGGCACTGAAGCTTTCTTT. This sequence encodes CASSPLGGGGTEAFF.